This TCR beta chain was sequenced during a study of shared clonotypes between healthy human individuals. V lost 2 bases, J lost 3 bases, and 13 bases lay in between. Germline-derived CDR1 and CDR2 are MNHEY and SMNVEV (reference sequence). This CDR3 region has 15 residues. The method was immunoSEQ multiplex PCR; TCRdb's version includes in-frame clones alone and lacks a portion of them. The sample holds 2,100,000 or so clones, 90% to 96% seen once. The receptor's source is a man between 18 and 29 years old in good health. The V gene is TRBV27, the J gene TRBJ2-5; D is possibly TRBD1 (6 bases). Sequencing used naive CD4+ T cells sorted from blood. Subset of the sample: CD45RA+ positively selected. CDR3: CASSLIVGAEETQYF. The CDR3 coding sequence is TGTGCCAGCAGTTTAATAGTGGGGGCCGAAGAGACCCAGTACTTC.